This TCR beta chain is drawn from a study of early stage breast cancer tumors (dated by TCRdb to the late 2010s). Study-level background: Of the approximately 16 invasive breast tumors, about a dozen were found to be estrogen receptor-positive, progesterone receptor-positive and HER2-negative. Most of the 12 ER+/PR+/HER2- tumors were invasive ductal carcinomas, while the other four were invasive lobular carcinomas. The average read coverage per sample was around 10-fold. A total of 2.5 million to 3 million templates, representing 1,097,674 unique clonotypes, were detected across all samples.

Two independent genomic DNA replicates were amplified for each sample, with roughly 0.5 ug used for blood and roughly 1.5 ug for tumor or normal breast. TCRB sequencing of genomic DNA was carried out with the ImmunoSeq Intro kit according to the manufacturer's instructions. Multiplex PCR ran about 29 cycles with proprietary primers and spike-in control sequences for absolute quantification. Single-end 150-bp reads were used to sequence an 87-bp fragment spanning the CDR3 plus the flanking V and J genes. Each lane of an Illumina MiSeq running version 3.0 chemistry carried seven multiplexed samples, with two replicates apiece. Under the source paper's analysis protocol: The vendor's proprietary pipeline processed the raw data and merged both replicates into a single result for each sample. Clonotypes were defined as productive rearrangements sharing the V-gene family, CDR3 amino acid sequence and J-gene segment. Clonality was calculated as 1 minus the normalized Shannon entropy (Pielou evenness) of TCRB abundances. T cell density was estimated by dividing total templates by the number of input cells inferred from the DNA input amount. Recon with default parameters was used to estimate total repertoire diversity and clonality. Tumor-enriched clonotypes were defined as having over 0.1% abundance in tumor and at least 32-fold higher abundance than in normal breast. In its TCRdb copy, this immuneACCESS table keeps in-frame sequences only and misses some clones. Where compared with another copy, unresolved V genes explain less than half of these, and the others have no known cause. Clone size and V and J calls were adopted from that table, with D and trimming inferred from the DNA. The sample data list some 24,000 clones, and less than 75% of these were observed just once. 7.5% to 10% of the sample belongs to the ten largest clones.

On this clone: There is no known antigen for this receptor. The junction departs from the called germline gene at one end, perhaps through a read error.

Study-wide conclusions, independent of this receptor: Enriched TCRB sequences shared across patients were found to be mostly commonly generated sequences that were unlikely to play an important role in the tumor microenvironment. Compared with adjacent normal breast tissue, tumors had higher clonality and approximately 2.5-fold greater T cell density. The small cohort size prevented analysis by tumor subtype. Bulk genomic DNA sequencing of unsorted cells missed chain pairing and functional markers such as CD4, CD8 and FOXP3. Repertoires from blood and normal breast were more alike than repertoires from blood and tumor, and in about 90% of the 16 patients, comparing each tissue with blood separated tumor from normal.

Dicing about 17-55 mg of tumor tissue typically gave a DNA yield of more than 3 ug. The study profiled bulk TCR beta-chain repertoires in matched peripheral blood, tumor and adjacent normal breast tissue taken from about 15 patients with early-stage breast cancer. After resection, tumor tissue identified by eye was cut out and put into prechilled RNAlater. Tumor tissue (roughly 18-50 mg) was diced and then homogenized with a TissueLyser II in RLTplus buffer containing beta-mercaptoethanol and antifoaming agent. Genomic DNA was extracted with the Qiagen AllPrep DNA/RNA Mini kit. The sequenced material came from breast tumor tissue. The receptor's source is a person between 55 and 69 years old with breast cancer.

The CDR3 corresponds to CASSFSFSIDTQYF. The sequenced DNA is TGTGCCAGCAGCTTCTCCTTTAGCATAGATACGCAGTATTTT. The chain employs TRBV11-3 and TRBJ2-3; the D gene is not confidently resolved. From its cysteine to its phenylalanine, the CDR3 spans 14 amino acids. The entry retains the CDR3 DNA only, 42 bases that are in frame from base 1. CDR1 and CDR2, per the germline V gene, are SGHNT and YENEEA.